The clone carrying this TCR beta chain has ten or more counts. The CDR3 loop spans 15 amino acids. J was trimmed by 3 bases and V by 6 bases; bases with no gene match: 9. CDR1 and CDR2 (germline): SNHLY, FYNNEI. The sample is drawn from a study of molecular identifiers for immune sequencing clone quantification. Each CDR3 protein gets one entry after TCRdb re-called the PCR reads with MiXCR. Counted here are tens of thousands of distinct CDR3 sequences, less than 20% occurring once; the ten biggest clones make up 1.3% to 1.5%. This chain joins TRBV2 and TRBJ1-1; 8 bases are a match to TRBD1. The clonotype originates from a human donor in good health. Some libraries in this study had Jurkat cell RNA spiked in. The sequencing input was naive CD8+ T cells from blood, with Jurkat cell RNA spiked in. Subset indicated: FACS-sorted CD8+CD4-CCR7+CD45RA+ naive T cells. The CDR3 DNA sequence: TGTGCCAGCAGGGAATACCCAGGGGGCGACACTGAAGCTTTCTTT. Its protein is CASREYPGGDTEAFF.